Listed below are T cell receptor beta chains from one sample, sequenced in a study of T cells in Graves' hyperthyroidism and ophthalmopathy. In TCRdb, the multiplex PCR reads were re-called with MiXCR into one record per CDR3 protein. The table has 660,000 or so distinct CDR3 sequences, over 40% seen once. The specimen was peripheral blood or thyroid tissue (not recorded which). Receptor source: an adult man with Graves' disease, either hyperthyroidism or ophthalmopathy (not recorded which). Both conserved end residues are part of each CDR3. D genes are given only for firm matches. Clone sizes are given selectively: once, few, many, or a class where the clone is expanded.

clone_size	cdr3_length	v_call	j_call	d_call	cdr3_aa	cdr3_nt
few	15	TRBV12-3/TRBV12-4	TRBJ1-4	.	CASSLRGRGAYKLFF	TGTGCCAGCAGTTTAAGGGGACGGGGTGCTTACAAACTGTTTTTT
.	15	TRBV2	TRBJ2-2	.	CASSDGTTGTGELFF	TGTGCCAGCAGTGACGGGACGACGGGGACCGGGGAGCTGTTTTTT
few	17	TRBV10-2	TRBJ2-7	TRBD1	CASSQEAQGDGTYEQYF	TGTGCCAGCAGCCAAGAAGCACAGGGGGACGGGACCTACGAGCAGTACTTC
.	13	TRBV12-3/TRBV12-4	TRBJ1-2	.	CASGLGPKDGYTF	TGTGCTAGTGGTTTAGGGCCGAAAGATGGCTACACCTTC
many	12	TRBV7-2	TRBJ1-1	.	CASSLGTAEAFF	TGTGCCAGCAGCTTAGGGACAGCTGAAGCTTTCTTT
many	16	TRBV25-1	TRBJ1-1	.	CASSEYGPLTDTEAFF	TGTGCCAGCAGTGAATATGGGCCGCTGACGGACACTGAAGCTTTCTTT
few	11	TRBV12-3/TRBV12-4	TRBJ1-2	.	CASSKGDGYTF	TGTGCCAGCAGCAAGGGGGATGGCTACACCTTC
.	16	TRBV11-1	TRBJ1-4	.	CASSFGGARTNEKLFF	TGTGCCAGCAGCTTTGGAGGGGCGAGAACTAATGAAAAACTGTTTTTT
.	15	TRBV29-1	TRBJ1-2	.	CAWKGWRAPNYGYTF	TGTGCCTGGAAGGGGTGGAGAGCCCCTAACTATGGCTACACCTTC
few	15	TRBV11-3	TRBJ2-5	TRBD1	CASRAGQGAIETQYF	TGTGCCAGCAGAGCGGGACAGGGCGCGATAGAGACCCAGTACTTC
.	16	TRBV20-1	TRBJ1-5	TRBD1	CSANALPGQGDQPQHF	TGCAGTGCTAACGCCCTACCAGGACAGGGAGATCAGCCCCAGCATTTT
.	13	TRBV10-3	TRBJ1-2	TRBD1	CAIQGNGHYGYTF	TGTGCCATACAGGGGAACGGGCACTATGGCTACACCTTC
few	13	TRBV2	TRBJ1-5	.	CASREREEQPQHF	TGTGCCAGCAGAGAGAGAGAAGAACAGCCCCAGCATTTT